Below are 28 T cell receptor beta chains sequenced from a single sample in a study of blood T cell repertoires in COVID-19 (dated by TCRdb to between 2020 and 2021). The method was the immunoSEQ multiplex PCR assay. TCRdb took this table from immuneACCESS and kept in-frame rearrangements with V and J called. Such tables lack part of the clones; where checked against another copy, unresolved V genes explain under half of the gap, and the rest is unexplained. The sample table lists about 150,000 clones, about 86% of them with a count of one. The ten largest clones capture roughly 7% of the sample. What was sequenced was peripheral blood. The receptors originated from a man aged 45 to 65 with active or convalescent COVID-19.

The genes are TRBV11-3 and TRBJ2-2; D is perhaps TRBD2 (6 bases). V shed 5 bases and J shed 4 bases, with 17 bases lying between them. The CDR3 loop spans 16 amino acids. Germline loops: CDR1 SGHNT, CDR2 YENEEA. CDR3 coding DNA: TGTGCCAGCAGCCTCTGGGGGGAAGGAGGCACCGGGGAGCTGTTTTTT. This codes for CASSLWGEGGTGELFF.

The CDR3 DNA reads TGTGCCAGCACCCTCGGTGGGGGGAGGGGCTACACCTTC. Translated: CASTLGGGRGYTF. The chain carries TRBV12-3 or TRBV12-4 and TRBJ1-2, with D perhaps matching TRBD1 (5 bases). The V gene lost 7 bases and the J gene lost 8 bases, with 17 bases spanning the gap. The CDR3 is 13 amino acids.

The chain recombines TRBV7-3 with TRBJ2-1, with 7 bases lining up with TRBD2. The CDR3 runs to 16 residues. Germline V gene data show CDR1 as SGHTA and CDR2 as FQGTGA. J gave up 0 bases and V 5 bases, and 7 bases lay outside the gene matches. Here the CDR3 reads CASSPEGGSSYNEQFF. DNA for the CDR3: TGTGCCAGCAGCCCTGAGGGAGGGAGCTCCTACAATGAGCAGTTCTTC.

This clone came up once. This sequence joins TRBV3-1 (or the pseudogene TRBV3-2) and TRBJ2-1; 10 bases agree with TRBD1. This CDR3 contains 16 residues. Germline CDR1 and CDR2: LGHDT and YNNKEL (reference sequence). With 5 bases clipped from V and 0 bases from J, the junction kept 4 bases outside the gene matches. DNA for the CDR3: TGTGCCAGCAGCATCCGGACAGGGGGCTCCTACAATGAGCAGTTCTTC. Protein sequence: CASSIRTGGSYNEQFF.

The genes are TRBV7-2 and TRBJ1-6; a possible D gene is TRBD1 (6 bases). There are 17 residues in the CDR3. Between the trimmed V and J ends, which lost 2 bases and 7 bases, there was a span of 18 bases. Germline CDR1 is SGHTA and CDR2 is FQGNSA. The CDR3, as DNA: TGTGCCAGCAGCTTACGGGACACCCGGACTTTCAATTCACCCCTCCACTTT. Protein product: CASSLRDTRTFNSPLHF.

This clone was observed a single time. The rearrangement joins TRBV5-3 to TRBJ2-2, with 9 bases aligning to TRBD2. TRBV5-3 counts as an open reading frame of uncertain function. This CDR3 spans 16 amino acids. The V segment lost 0 bases and the J segment 4 bases; nucleotides outside the gene matches: 4. This chain's CDR3 is CARSLVREGGTGELFF. For the CDR3, the DNA is TGTGCCAGAAGCTTGGTGCGGGAGGGGGGCACCGGGGAGCTGTTTTTT.

The chain combines TRBV19 with TRBJ2-3, with 8 bases matching TRBD1. The CDR3 totals 16 residues. Germline CDR1 and CDR2: LNHDA and SQIVND (reference sequence). Trimming at V came to 2 bases and at J to 3 bases, leaving 7 bases not matched to a gene. The CDR3: CASSIRTGRGTDTQYF. DNA of the CDR3: TGTGCCAGTAGTATAAGGACAGGGAGAGGGACAGATACGCAGTATTTT. The full variable domain, with the rest looked up from reference TRBV19 and TRBJ2-3, is DGGITQSPKYLFRKEGQNVTLSCEQNLNHDAMYWYRQDPGQGLRLIYYSQIVNDFQKGDIAEGYSVSREKKESFPLTVTSAQKNPTAFYLCASSIRTGRGTDTQYFGPGTRLTVL.

This sequence joins TRBV3-1 (or the pseudogene TRBV3-2) and TRBJ1-2; no reliable D call. CDR1 LGHDT and CDR2 YNNKEL come from the germline V gene (reference sequence). The CDR3 sequence is 16 residues long. Trimming cost V 4 bases and J 6 bases, with 21 bases left between them. CDR3 sequence reads: CASSLKPGRWEDGYTF. CDR3 coding DNA: TGTGCCAGCAGCCTCAAACCGGGTCGTTGGGAGGATGGCTACACCTTC.

The chain couples TRBV10-1 to TRBJ2-7; a weak D match, TRBD2 (5 bases). The ends were cut back, 6 bases at V and 2 bases at J, with 17 bases in the middle. The CDR3 extends over 15 amino acids. The germline CDR1 and CDR2 sequences are WNHNN and SYGVQD (reference sequence). CDR3 DNA: TGCGCCAGCAGAGGCGGGCCCCAGCCCCCCTACGAGCAGTACTTC. This codes for CASRGGPQPPYEQYF.

The chain employs TRBV30 and TRBJ2-7; D unresolved. The CDR3 consists of 13 residues. Germline CDR1 reads GTSNPN; CDR2 reads SVGIG (reference sequence). With 1 base removed from V and 2 bases from J, the gap between germline ends came to 9 bases. CDR3 bases: TGTGCCTGGAGTGGAGGCCCTGCCTACGAGCAGTACTTC. This gives the protein CAWSGGPAYEQYF.

The chain couples TRBV5-1 to TRBJ2-1; 9 bases are a match to TRBD2. This CDR3 has 15 amino acids. With 2 bases clipped from V and 6 bases from J, the junction kept 6 bases outside the gene matches. Per the germline V gene, CDR1 is SGHRS and CDR2 is YFSETQ. The CDR3 sequence: CASSFLRREGNEQFF. In nucleotides, the CDR3 is TGCGCCAGCAGCTTTCTTCGGCGGGAGGGCAATGAGCAGTTCTTC.

The chain couples TRBV4-3 to TRBJ1-2, with TRBD1 matching 8 bases. The V gene end was trimmed by 1 base and the J gene end by 0 bases; junction bases not matched to a gene: 7. CDR3 length: 17 amino acids. Germline lookup yields CDR1 LGHNA and CDR2 YSLEER. The CDR3 loop reads CASSQGTGGTANYGYTF. The CDR3 region has the DNA TGCGCCAGCAGCCAAGGTACAGGGGGAACAGCTAACTATGGCTACACCTTC.

The J gene is TRBJ2-5, the V gene TRBV20-1, with 8 nucleotides matching TRBD2. The CDR3 has 13 amino acids. After removal of 3 bases from V and 2 bases from J, the junction contained 2 bases not matched to a gene. Germline V gene data show CDR1 as DFQATT and CDR2 as SNEGSKA (reference sequence). For the CDR3, the DNA is TGCAGTGCTAGTTCGGGGGGGCAAGAGACCCAGTACTTC. Encoded protein: CSASSGGQETQYF.

In DNA form, the CDR3 reads TGTGCCAGCAGCCCCCCGGGGGGAGGTCAAAATGAGCAGTTCTTC. As protein: CASSPPGGGQNEQFF. V is TRBV7-2 and J is TRBJ2-1, with TRBD2 identical over 7 bases. J was trimmed by 7 bases and V by 5 bases; bases with no gene match: 11. Germline-derived CDR1 and CDR2 are SGHTA and FQGNSA. This CDR3 is 15 amino acids long.

The chain joins TRBV12-5 to TRBJ2-1; TRBD2 matches 13 bases. This CDR3 contains 15 residues. The germline CDR1 and CDR2 sequences are LGHNT and FRNRAP. The J segment lost 5 bases and the V segment lost 6 bases, leaving 4 bases of the junction unmatched. The CDR3 DNA reads TGTGCTAGTGGCCTGGGGACTAGCGGGAACAATGAGCAGTTCTTC. It yields the protein CASGLGTSGNNEQFF.

In its sample, this clone was seen a few times. The chain is built from TRBV7-9 and TRBJ2-7, with 9 nucleotides matching TRBD2. Germline loops: CDR1 SEHNR, CDR2 FQNEAQ (reference sequence). Germline trimming cut 3 bases from V and 2 bases from J; bases unmatched to any gene: 2. This CDR3 region has 14 residues. The CDR3 region is CASSLASGTYEQYF. The DNA of the CDR3 is TGTGCCAGCAGCTTGGCTAGCGGGACCTACGAGCAGTACTTC.

This sequence joins TRBV5-4 and TRBJ1-1; D not resolved. CDR1 is SGHNT, CDR2 YYREEE, per germline (reference sequence). Trimming left V 3 bases short and J 1 base short, with 7 bases between. The CDR3 loop spans 13 amino acids. This CDR3 is CASSWERNTEAFF. The CDR3 DNA follows: TGTGCCAGCAGCTGGGAGAGGAACACTGAAGCTTTCTTT.

CDR3 sequence reads: CASSPGQNTDTQYF. The CDR3, as DNA: TGTGCCAGCAGCCCAGGACAGAACACAGATACGCAGTATTTT. This sequence joins TRBV11-2 and TRBJ2-3, with D tentatively TRBD1 (6 bases). Trimming left V 5 bases short and J 2 bases short, with 11 bases between. This CDR3 is 14 amino acids long. Germline CDR1 SGHAT, CDR2 FQNNGV.

The J gene is TRBJ2-1, the V gene TRBV9, with 7 bases aligning to TRBD2. The V and J ends lost 2 bases and 6 bases, in that order; junction bases with no gene match: 5. This CDR3 has 14 residues. The germline CDR1 and CDR2 sequences are SGDLS and YYNGEE. CDR3 DNA: TGTGCCAGCAGCGTTGGGGGACTAATCAATGAGCAGTTCTTC. Protein product: CASSVGGLINEQFF. The full variable domain, rest sourced from reference TRBV9 and TRBJ2-1, is DSGVTQTPKHLITATGQRVTLRCSPRSGDLSVYWYQQSLDQGLQFLIQYYNGEERAKGNILERFSAQQFPDLHSELNLSSLELGDSALYFCASSVGGLINEQFFGPGTRLTVL.

The chain combines TRBV9 with TRBJ1-6; D unclear. Between the trimmed V and J ends, which lost 0 bases and 5 bases, there was a span of 12 bases. Looked up from germline, CDR1 is SGDLS and CDR2 is YYNGEE. This CDR3 spans 16 amino acids. CDR3 in amino acids: CASSVDPRVHNSPLHF. The CDR3 DNA follows: TGTGCCAGCAGCGTAGACCCCCGGGTCCATAATTCACCCCTCCACTTT.

J is TRBJ1-1 and V is TRBV6-2 or TRBV6-3, with 11 nucleotides matching TRBD1. The ends lost 0 bases at V and 4 bases at J; junction bases unmatched: 4. CDR1 and CDR2 from the germline V gene are MNHEY and SVGEGT. There are 16 residues in the CDR3. For the CDR3, the DNA is TGTGCCAGCAGTTACTCAAGGACAGGGGGCGTCACTGAAGCTTTCTTT. Protein product: CASSYSRTGGVTEAFF.

The DNA of the CDR3 is TGTGCCAGCAGCTTACTTAACTCCTACAATGAGCAGTTCTTC. This encodes CASSLLNSYNEQFF. This chain links TRBV7-2 with TRBJ2-1; D is unresolved. Trimming took off 2 bases at V and 0 bases at J, with 5 bases between the two ends. The CDR3 spans 14 residues. Germline CDR1 and CDR2: SGHTA and FQGNSA.

The chain employs TRBV29-1 and TRBJ1-1; 9 bases line up with TRBD1. The CDR3 is 14 amino acids. Per the germline V gene, CDR1 is SQVTM and CDR2 is ANQGSEA. V lost 3 bases to trimming and J lost 2 bases; unmatched junction nucleotides: 4. DNA of the CDR3: TGCAGCGTTGATCGGGACAGGGATAACACTGAAGCTTTCTTT. This sequence encodes CSVDRDRDNTEAFF.

This chain uses TRBV6-2 or TRBV6-3 with TRBJ1-2, with D possibly being TRBD1 (5 bases). The V gene's germline CDR1 is MNHEY and CDR2 SVGEGT. V lost 5 bases to trimming and J lost 4 bases, with 14 bases between them. The CDR3 is 14 amino acids. Here the CDR3 DNA reads TGTGCCAGCAGTCGGACACAGCCTGGCTATGGCTACACCTTC. Translated, it gives CASSRTQPGYGYTF.

CDR3 sequence reads: CASSERGGYEQYF. The CDR3 bases are TGTGCCAGCAGTGAAAGGGGGGGATACGAGCAGTACTTC. This rearrangement joins TRBV2 to TRBJ2-7; TRBD2 is a possible D gene (7 bases). V gave up 2 bases and J gave up 4 bases, with 9 bases separating them. Germline lookup yields CDR1 SNHLY and CDR2 FYNNEI. The CDR3 totals 13 residues. Full variable domain (rest looked up from reference TRBV2 and TRBJ2-7): EPEVTQTPSHQVTQMGQEVILRCVPISNHLYFYWYRQILGQKVEFLVSFYNNEISEKSEIFDDQFSVERPDGSNFTLKIRSTKLEDSAMYFCASSERGGYEQYFGPGTRLTVT.

The chain recombines TRBV5-4 with TRBJ2-2; possible D gene TRBD2, 6 bases. Deletions cut 2 bases from V and 2 bases from J, with 10 bases between. The germline V gene has CDR1 SGHNT and CDR2 YYREEE (reference sequence). There are 15 residues in the CDR3. The CDR3 DNA follows: TGTGCCAGCAGCTTCGGCGCGGGAAACACCGGGGAGCTGTTTTTT. It codes for CASSFGAGNTGELFF.

Written as DNA, the CDR3 is TGTGCCACCAGCACCTTGGCAGGTTACGAGCAGTACTTC. Protein sequence: CATSTLAGYEQYF. The chain uses TRBV15 and TRBJ2-7; no definite D call. V was shortened by 4 bases and J by 4 bases, with 11 bases between the two germline ends. The CDR3 spans 13 residues. Germline V CDR1 and CDR2: LNHNV, YYDKDF (reference sequence).

This rearrangement joins TRBV7-9 to TRBJ1-2; 8 bases fit TRBD1. The germline CDR1 and CDR2 sequences are SEHNR and FQNEAQ (reference sequence). The CDR3 loop spans 12 amino acids. The V segment lost 8 bases and the J segment 4 bases; nucleotides outside the gene matches: 3. The CDR3: CASGQGFYGYTF. The DNA of the CDR3 is TGTGCCAGCGGACAGGGCTTCTATGGCTACACCTTC.